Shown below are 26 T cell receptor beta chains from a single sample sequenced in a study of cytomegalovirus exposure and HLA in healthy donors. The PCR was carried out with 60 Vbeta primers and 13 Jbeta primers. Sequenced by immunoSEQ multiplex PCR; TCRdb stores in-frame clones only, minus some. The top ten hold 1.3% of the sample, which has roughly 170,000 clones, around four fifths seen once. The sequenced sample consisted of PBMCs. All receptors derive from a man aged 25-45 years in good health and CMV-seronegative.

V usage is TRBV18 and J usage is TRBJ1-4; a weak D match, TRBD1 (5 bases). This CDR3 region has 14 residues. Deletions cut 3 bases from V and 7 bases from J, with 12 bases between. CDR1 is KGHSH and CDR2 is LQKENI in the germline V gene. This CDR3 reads CASSPGWGLEKLFF. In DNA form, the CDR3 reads TGTGCCAGCTCACCCGGTTGGGGCCTTGAAAAACTGTTTTTT. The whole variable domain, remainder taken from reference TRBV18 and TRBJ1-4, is NAGVMQNPRHLVRRRGQEARLRCSPMKGHSHVYWYRQLPEEGLKFMVYLQKENIIDESGMPKERFSAEFPKEGPSILRIQQVVRGDSAAYFCASSPGWGLEKLFFGSGTQLSVL.

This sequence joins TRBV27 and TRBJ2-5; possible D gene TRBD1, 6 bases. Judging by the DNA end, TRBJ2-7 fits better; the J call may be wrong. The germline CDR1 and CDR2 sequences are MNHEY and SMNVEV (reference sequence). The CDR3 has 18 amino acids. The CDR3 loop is CASSSPRGSESVRGEQYF. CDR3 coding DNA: TGTGCCAGCAGTTCCCCAAGGGGGTCAGAGAGTGTCCGAGGCGAGCAGTACTTC.

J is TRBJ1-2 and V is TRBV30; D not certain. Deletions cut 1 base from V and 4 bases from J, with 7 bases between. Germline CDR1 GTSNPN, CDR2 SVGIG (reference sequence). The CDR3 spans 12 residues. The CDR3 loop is CAWSALSYGYTF. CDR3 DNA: TGTGCCTGGAGTGCCCTCAGCTATGGCTACACCTTC.

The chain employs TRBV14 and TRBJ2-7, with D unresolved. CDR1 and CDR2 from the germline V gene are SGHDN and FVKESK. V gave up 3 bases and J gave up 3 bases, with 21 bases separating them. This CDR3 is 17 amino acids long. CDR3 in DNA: TGTGCCAGCAGCCATCCCCCGAAGAGTGAGGAGTACTACGAGCAGTACTTC. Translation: CASSHPPKSEEYYEQYF. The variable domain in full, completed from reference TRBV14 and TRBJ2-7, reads EAGVTQFPSHSVIEKGQTVTLRCDPISGHDNLYWYRRVMGKEIKFLLHFVKESKQDESGMPNNRFLAERTGGTYSTLKVQPAELEDSGVYFCASSHPPKSEEYYEQYFGPGTRLTVT.

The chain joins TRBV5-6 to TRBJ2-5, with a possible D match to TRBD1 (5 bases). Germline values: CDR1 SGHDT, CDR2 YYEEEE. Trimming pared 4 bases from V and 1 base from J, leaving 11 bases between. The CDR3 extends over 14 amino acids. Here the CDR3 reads CASSVGQAQETQYF. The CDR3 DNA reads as TGTGCCAGCAGCGTAGGACAAGCCCAAGAGACCCAGTACTTC.

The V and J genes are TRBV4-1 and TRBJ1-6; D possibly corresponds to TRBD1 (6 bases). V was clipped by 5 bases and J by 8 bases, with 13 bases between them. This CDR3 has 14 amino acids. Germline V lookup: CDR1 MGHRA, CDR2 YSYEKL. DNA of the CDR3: TGCGCCAGCAGCAAACAGGGTACGGATTCACCCCTCCACTTT. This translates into CASSKQGTDSPLHF.

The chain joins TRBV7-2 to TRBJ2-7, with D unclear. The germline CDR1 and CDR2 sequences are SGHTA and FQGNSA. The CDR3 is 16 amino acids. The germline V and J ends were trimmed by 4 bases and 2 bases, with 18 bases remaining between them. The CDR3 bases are TGTGCCAGCAGCTCGTCGTACTGGGCTCAGACCTACGAGCAGTACTTC. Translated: CASSSSYWAQTYEQYF.

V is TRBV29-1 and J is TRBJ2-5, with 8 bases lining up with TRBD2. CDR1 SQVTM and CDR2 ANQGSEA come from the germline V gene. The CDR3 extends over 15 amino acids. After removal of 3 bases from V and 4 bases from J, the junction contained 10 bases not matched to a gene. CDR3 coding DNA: TGCAGCGTTGATGCGGGGGGCCACCAAGGAGAGACCCAGTACTTC. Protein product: CSVDAGGHQGETQYF.

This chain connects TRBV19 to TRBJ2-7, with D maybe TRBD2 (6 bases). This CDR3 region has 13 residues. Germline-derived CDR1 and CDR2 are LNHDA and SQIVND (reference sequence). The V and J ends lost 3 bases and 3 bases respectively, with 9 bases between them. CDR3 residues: CASSMEGFYEQYF. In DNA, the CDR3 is TGTGCCAGTAGTATGGAGGGGTTCTACGAGCAGTACTTC.

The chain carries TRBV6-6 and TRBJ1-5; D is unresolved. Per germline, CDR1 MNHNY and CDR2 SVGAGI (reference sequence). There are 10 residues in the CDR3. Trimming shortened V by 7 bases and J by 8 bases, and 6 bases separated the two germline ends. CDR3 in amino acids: CASNVEPQHF. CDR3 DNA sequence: TGTGCCAGCAACGTAGAGCCCCAGCATTTT.

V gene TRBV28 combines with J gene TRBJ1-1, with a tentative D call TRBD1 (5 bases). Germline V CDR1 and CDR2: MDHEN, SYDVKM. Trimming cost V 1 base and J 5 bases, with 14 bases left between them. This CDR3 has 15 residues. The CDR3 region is CASSLLSRVDTEAFF. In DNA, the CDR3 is TGTGCCAGCAGTTTATTATCCAGGGTTGATACTGAAGCTTTCTTT.

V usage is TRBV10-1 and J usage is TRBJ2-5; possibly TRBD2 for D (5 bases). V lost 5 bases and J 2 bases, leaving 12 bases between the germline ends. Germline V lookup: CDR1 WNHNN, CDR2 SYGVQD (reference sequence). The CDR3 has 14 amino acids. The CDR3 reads CASSTGGSQETQYF. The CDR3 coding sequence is TGCGCCAGCAGTACCGGCGGGTCACAAGAGACCCAGTACTTC.

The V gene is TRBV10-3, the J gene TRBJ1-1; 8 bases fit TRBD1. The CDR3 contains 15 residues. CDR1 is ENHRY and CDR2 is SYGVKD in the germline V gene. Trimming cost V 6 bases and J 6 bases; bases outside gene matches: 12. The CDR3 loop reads CAIRTVSGGMPEAFF. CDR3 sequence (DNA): TGTGCCATCAGGACGGTATCAGGGGGCATGCCTGAAGCTTTCTTT.

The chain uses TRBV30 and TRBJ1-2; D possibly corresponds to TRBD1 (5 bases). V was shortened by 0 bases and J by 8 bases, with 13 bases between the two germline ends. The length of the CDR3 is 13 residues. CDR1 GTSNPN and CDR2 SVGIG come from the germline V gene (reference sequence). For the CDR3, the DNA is TGTGCCTGGAGTGTATACGGGGGTTTGGGCTACACCTTC. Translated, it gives CAWSVYGGLGYTF.

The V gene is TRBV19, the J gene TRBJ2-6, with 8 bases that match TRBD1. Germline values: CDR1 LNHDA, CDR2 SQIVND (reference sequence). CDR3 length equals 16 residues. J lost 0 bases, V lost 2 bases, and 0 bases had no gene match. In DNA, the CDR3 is TGTGCCAGTAGTATAACAGGGGGCTCTGGGGCCAACGTCCTGACTTTC. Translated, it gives CASSITGGSGANVLTF.

This chain's CDR3 is CASSPLDASGTEAFF. The DNA of the CDR3 is TGTGCCAGCTCACCACTCGACGCGTCGGGCACTGAAGCTTTCTTT. The gene calls are TRBV18 and TRBJ1-1, with D uncertain. Trimming shortened V by 1 base and J by 4 bases, and 13 bases separated the two germline ends. This CDR3 spans 15 amino acids. Germline CDR1 and CDR2: KGHSH and LQKENI. Full variable domain (outside the CDR3, taken from reference TRBV18 and TRBJ1-1): NAGVMQNPRHLVRRRGQEARLRCSPMKGHSHVYWYRQLPEEGLKFMVYLQKENIIDESGMPKERFSAEFPKEGPSILRIQQVVRGDSAAYFCASSPLDASGTEAFFGQGTRLTVV.

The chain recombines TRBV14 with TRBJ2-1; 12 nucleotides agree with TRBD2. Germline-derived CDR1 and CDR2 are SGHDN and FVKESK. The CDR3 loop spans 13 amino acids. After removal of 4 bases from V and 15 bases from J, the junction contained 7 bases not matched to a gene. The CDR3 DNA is TGTGCCAGCAGCCTCCGGACTAGCGGGATTCGGTTCTTC. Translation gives CASSLRTSGIRFF.

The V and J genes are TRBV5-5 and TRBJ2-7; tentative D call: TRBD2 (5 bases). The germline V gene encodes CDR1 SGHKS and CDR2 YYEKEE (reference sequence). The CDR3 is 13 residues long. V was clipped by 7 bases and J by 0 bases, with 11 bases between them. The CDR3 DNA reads TGTGCCAGCGTCGGGATTAACTCCTACGAGCAGTACTTC. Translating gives CASVGINSYEQYF.

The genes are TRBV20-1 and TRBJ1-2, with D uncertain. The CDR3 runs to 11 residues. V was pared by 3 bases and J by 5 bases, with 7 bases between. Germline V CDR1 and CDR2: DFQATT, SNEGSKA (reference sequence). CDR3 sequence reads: CSASYRYGYTF. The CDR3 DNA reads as TGCAGTGCTAGTTATAGATATGGCTACACCTTC.

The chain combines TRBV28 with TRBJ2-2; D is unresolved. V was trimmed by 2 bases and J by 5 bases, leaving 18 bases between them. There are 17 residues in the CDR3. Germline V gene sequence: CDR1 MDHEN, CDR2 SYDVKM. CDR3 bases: TGTGCCAGCAGTTTACATACCCGAGTTTCGTGGACCGGGGAGCTGTTTTTT. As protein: CASSLHTRVSWTGELFF.

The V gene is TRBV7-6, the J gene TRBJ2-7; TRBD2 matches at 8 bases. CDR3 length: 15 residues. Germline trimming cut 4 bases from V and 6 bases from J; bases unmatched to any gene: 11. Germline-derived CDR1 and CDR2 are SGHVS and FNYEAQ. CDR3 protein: CASSSGTGGYPEQYF. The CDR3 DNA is TGTGCCAGCAGCTCCGGAACGGGAGGGTACCCCGAGCAGTACTTC.

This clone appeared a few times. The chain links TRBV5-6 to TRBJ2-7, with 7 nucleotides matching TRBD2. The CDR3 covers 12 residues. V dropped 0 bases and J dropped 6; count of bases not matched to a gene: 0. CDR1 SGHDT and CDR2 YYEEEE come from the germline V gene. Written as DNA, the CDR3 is TGTGCCAGCAGCTTGGGGGGGGGCGAGCAGTACTTC. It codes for CASSLGGGEQYF.

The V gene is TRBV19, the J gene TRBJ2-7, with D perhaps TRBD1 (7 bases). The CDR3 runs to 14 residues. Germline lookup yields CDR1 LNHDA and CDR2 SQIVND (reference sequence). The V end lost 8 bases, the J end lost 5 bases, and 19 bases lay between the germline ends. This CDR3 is CASAPATGRNEQYF. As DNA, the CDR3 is TGTGCCAGTGCCCCTGCGACAGGGAGGAACGAGCAGTACTTC.

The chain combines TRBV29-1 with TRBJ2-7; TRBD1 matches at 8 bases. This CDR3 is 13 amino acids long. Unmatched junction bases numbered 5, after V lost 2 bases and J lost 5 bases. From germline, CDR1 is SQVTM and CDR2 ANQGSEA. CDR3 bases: TGCAGCGTTGAAAGACAGGGGAATAACGAGCAGTACTTC. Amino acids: CSVERQGNNEQYF.

This CDR3 is CATSRDLTGRSYEQYF. DNA of the CDR3: TGTGCCACCAGCAGAGATTTGACAGGTCGCTCCTACGAGCAGTACTTC. The chain employs TRBV15 and TRBJ2-5; D possibly corresponds to TRBD1 (6 bases). Judging by the DNA end, TRBJ2-7 fits better; the J call may be wrong. The V gene's germline CDR1 is LNHNV and CDR2 YYDKDF (reference sequence). The length of the CDR3 is 16 residues.

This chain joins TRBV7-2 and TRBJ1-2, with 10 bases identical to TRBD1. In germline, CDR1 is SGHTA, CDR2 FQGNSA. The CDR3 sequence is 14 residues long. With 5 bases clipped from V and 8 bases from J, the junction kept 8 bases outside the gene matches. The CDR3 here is CASSQRQGAWGYTF. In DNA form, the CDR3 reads TGTGCCAGCAGCCAAAGACAGGGGGCGTGGGGCTACACCTTC.